This passage covers 30 T cell receptor beta chains from one sample sequenced in a study of blood T cell repertoires in COVID-19. Profiling relied on immunoSEQ multiplex PCR, and the TCRdb table lists in-frame clones only, not all of them. Of some 180,000 clones listed, around 80% are singletons. Sequencing was performed on peripheral blood. These receptors were collected from a woman aged 40 to 50 with COVID-19, enrolled during active disease.

V and J are TRBV6-1 and TRBJ1-5, with D possibly TRBD1 on 5 matching bases. V shed 2 bases and J shed 15 bases, with 17 bases lying between them. The germline gives CDR1 MNHNS, CDR2 SASEGT. The CDR3 is 13 residues long. The CDR3 coding sequence is TGTGCCAGCAGTGAAAATCCCAAACAGGCGGTGCATTTT. The encoded protein is CASSENPKQAVHF.

The rearrangement joins TRBV5-6 to TRBJ2-7; D is possibly TRBD1 (6 bases). The germline V gene encodes CDR1 SGHDT and CDR2 YYEEEE. The CDR3 is 13 amino acids. V lost 7 bases, J lost 4 bases, and 15 bases lay in between. The CDR3 is CASGQQALYEQYF. The DNA for the CDR3 is TGTGCCAGCGGACAGCAGGCTTTGTACGAGCAGTACTTC.

This clone was seen a handful of times. This chain links TRBV5-1 with TRBJ2-7; 7 nucleotides match TRBD1. CDR3 length equals 15 residues. Unmatched junction bases numbered 3, after V lost 0 bases and J lost 0 bases. Germline values: CDR1 SGHRS, CDR2 YFSETQ. The CDR3 nucleotides read TGCGCCAGCAGCTTGGGGGGACAGAACTCCTACGAGCAGTACTTC. Encoded protein: CASSLGGQNSYEQYF.

This chain links TRBV7-9 with TRBJ2-1; no reliable D call. Germline V gene data show CDR1 as SEHNR and CDR2 as FQNEAQ (reference sequence). The CDR3 spans 12 residues. Trimming removed 5 bases at V and 8 bases at J, with 10 bases between. The CDR3 DNA is TGTGCCAGCAGCCCTTTGGCCGATGAGCAGTTCTTC. Its translation: CASSPLADEQFF. The full variable domain, rest sourced from reference TRBV7-9 and TRBJ2-1, is DTGVSQNPRHKITKRGQNVTFRCDPISEHNRLYWYRQTLGQGPEFLTYFQNEAQLEKSRLLSDRFSAERPKGSFSTLEIQRTEQGDSAMYLCASSPLADEQFFGPGTRLTVL.

The chain couples TRBV5-1 to TRBJ2-7; perhaps TRBD1 as D (7 bases). The ends were cut back, 4 bases at V and 5 bases at J, with 22 bases in the middle. The CDR3 loop spans 16 amino acids. Germline CDR1 reads SGHRS; CDR2 reads YFSETQ. The CDR3 here is CASSGGLRGRSHEQYF. In DNA, the CDR3 is TGCGCCAGCAGCGGGGGGTTGAGGGGGCGCAGCCACGAGCAGTACTTC.

This clone was seen more than once but under ten times. The chain recombines TRBV4-2 with TRBJ1-6; TRBD1 matches 7 bases. The CDR3 runs to 16 residues. Germline-derived CDR1 and CDR2 are LGHNA and YNFKEQ. The V gene end was trimmed by 4 bases and the J gene end by 5 bases; junction bases not matched to a gene: 8. The CDR3 DNA sequence: TGTGCCAGCAGCCCCCCTGGGACAGTGGATAATTCACCCCTCCACTTT. It yields the protein CASSPPGTVDNSPLHF.

The J gene is TRBJ2-3, the V gene TRBV5-1; the D gene is possibly TRBD1 (5 bases). Trimming cost V 4 bases and J 2 bases, with 8 bases left between them. The germline V gene has CDR1 SGHRS and CDR2 YFSETQ. The CDR3 has 13 residues. DNA for the CDR3: TGCGCCAGCAGCACAGGAGACACAGATACGCAGTATTTT. As protein: CASSTGDTDTQYF. The entire variable domain, with the rest obtained from reference TRBV5-1 and TRBJ2-3, is as follows: KAGVTQTPRYLIKTRGQQVTLSCSPISGHRSVSWYQQTPGQGLQFLFEYFSETQRNKGNFPGRFSGRQFSNSRSEMNVSTLELGDSALYLCASSTGDTDTQYFGPGTRLTVL.

CDR3 nucleotide sequence: TGTGCCAGCCAACTCAGAGGATTGACAGGGGGCCTCGGTGAGACCCAGTACTTC. This encodes CASQLRGLTGGLGETQYF. The V gene is TRBV18, the J gene TRBJ2-5; the match to TRBD1 covers 10 bases. V was pared by 8 bases and J by 5 bases, with 20 bases of the junction left unmatched. The CDR3 is 18 residues long. The V gene's germline CDR1 is KGHSH and CDR2 LQKENI.

The chain uses TRBV21-1 and TRBJ1-3. TRBV21-1 is a pseudogene segment. The CDR3 is 21 residues long. The CDR3 protein is CASSKGPRFPGALPSGNTIYF. The CDR3 coding sequence is TGTGCCAGCAGCAAAGGGCCCCGCTTTCCTGGAGCTTTACCCTCTGGAAACACCATATATTTT.

The V and J genes are TRBV5-4 and TRBJ2-5, with D perhaps matching TRBD2 (6 bases). The CDR3 contains 18 residues. The V and J ends lost 0 bases and 4 bases respectively, with 22 bases between them. CDR1 and CDR2 from the germline V gene are SGHNT and YYREEE (reference sequence). The CDR3 is CASSLEGLPGRTGETQYF. The CDR3 DNA reads TGTGCCAGCAGCTTGGAAGGACTACCGGGAAGGACGGGAGAGACCCAGTACTTC. Variable domain in full (rest from reference TRBV5-4 and TRBJ2-5): ETGVTQSPTHLIKTRGQQVTLRCSSQSGHNTVSWYQQALGQGPQFIFQYYREEENGRGNFPPRFSGLQFPNYSSELNVNALELDDSALYLCASSLEGLPGRTGETQYFGPGTRLLVL.

J is TRBJ2-1 and V is TRBV5-4; TRBD2 matches at 9 bases. V lost 4 bases, J lost 7 bases, and 15 bases stayed unmatched. CDR1 is SGHNT and CDR2 is YYREEE in the germline V gene (reference sequence). The CDR3 extends over 17 amino acids. In DNA, the CDR3 is TGTGCCAGCAGCCGGGGCGTGGGCGGGAGGGCCGGTAATGAGCAGTTCTTC. Residues: CASSRGVGGRAGNEQFF. The full variable domain, completed using reference TRBV5-4 and TRBJ2-1, is ETGVTQSPTHLIKTRGQQVTLRCSSQSGHNTVSWYQQALGQGPQFIFQYYREEENGRGNFPPRFSGLQFPNYSSELNVNALELDDSALYLCASSRGVGGRAGNEQFFGPGTRLTVL.

The CDR3 loop reads CASSVGLETYGYTF. In DNA form, the CDR3 reads TGTGCCAGCAGCGTCGGACTGGAGACCTATGGCTACACCTTC. The chain carries TRBV9 and TRBJ1-2; no definite D call. V lost 2 bases, J lost 4 bases, and 12 bases lay in between. Germline V lookup: CDR1 SGDLS, CDR2 YYNGEE. The CDR3 loop spans 14 amino acids. Full variable domain (missing parts from reference TRBV9 and TRBJ1-2): DSGVTQTPKHLITATGQRVTLRCSPRSGDLSVYWYQQSLDQGLQFLIQYYNGEERAKGNILERFSAQQFPDLHSELNLSSLELGDSALYFCASSVGLETYGYTFGSGTRLTVV.

This clone turned up a few times. Other DNA sequences in the sample encode the same CDR3. The CDR3 nucleotides read TGTGCCAGCAGTGACGTAGCGGGGGCCGGCACCGGGGAGCTGTTTTTT. Residues: CASSDVAGAGTGELFF. This rearrangement joins TRBV6-4 to TRBJ2-2; 9 bases align to TRBD2. The CDR3 loop spans 16 amino acids. Trimming at V came to 2 bases and at J to 4 bases, leaving 5 bases not matched to a gene. Per the germline V gene, CDR1 is MRHNA and CDR2 is SNTAGT.

The V and J genes are TRBV9 and TRBJ2-7; tentatively, D is TRBD1 (6 bases). The germline CDR1 and CDR2 sequences are SGDLS and YYNGEE. V was shortened by 0 bases and J by 3 bases, with 7 bases between the two germline ends. The CDR3 totals 13 residues. The CDR3 DNA sequence: TGTGCCAGCAGCGTAGGGGGGCTCTACGAGCAGTACTTC. Amino acid sequence: CASSVGGLYEQYF.

The gene calls are TRBV5-4 and TRBJ1-2, with D perhaps matching TRBD1 (5 bases). With 7 bases removed from V and 9 bases from J, the gap between germline ends came to 13 bases. Germline V gives CDR1 SGHNT, CDR2 YYREEE (reference sequence). The CDR3 runs 11 residues. The CDR3 loop is CASLSRDRYTF. The DNA of the CDR3 is TGTGCCAGCCTCTCCAGGGATCGCTACACCTTC.

This clone was seen only once. The chain is built from TRBV4-1 and TRBJ1-1, with D hard to call. Germline values: CDR1 MGHRA, CDR2 YSYEKL. This CDR3 spans 14 amino acids. Trimming removed 1 base at V and 5 bases at J, with 11 bases between. The CDR3 here is CASSQVPARTEAFF. CDR3 bases: TGCGCCAGCAGCCAAGTACCAGCGCGGACTGAAGCTTTCTTT.

The chain has TRBV7-9 and TRBJ2-3; maybe TRBD2 (6 bases). The germline V gene encodes CDR1 SEHNR and CDR2 FQNEAQ (reference sequence). The V gene lost 5 bases and the J gene lost 6 bases, with 27 bases spanning the gap. There are 18 residues in the CDR3. The CDR3 DNA follows: TGTGCCAGCAGCCGAGGAGGCGGGATACCCGCGAGGCCGGATACGCAGTATTTT. The encoded protein is CASSRGGGIPARPDTQYF.

The rearrangement uses TRBV24-1 and TRBJ2-3; 8 bases fit TRBD1. The V gene end was trimmed by 9 bases and the J gene end by 2 bases; junction bases not matched to a gene: 3. The CDR3 is 13 amino acids. Per the germline V gene, CDR1 is KGHDR and CDR2 is SFDVKD. CDR3 sequence: CATGTGATDTQYF. CDR3 nucleotides: TGTGCCACCGGGACAGGAGCCACAGATACGCAGTATTTT.

J is TRBJ2-7 and V is TRBV28; 10 positions match TRBD2. This CDR3 has 15 amino acids. CDR1 MDHEN and CDR2 SYDVKM come from the germline V gene. V lost 2 bases to trimming and J lost 0 bases; unmatched junction nucleotides: 1. Here the CDR3 reads CASSLPSGSSYEQYF. CDR3 DNA sequence: TGTGCCAGCAGTTTACCTAGCGGGAGCTCCTACGAGCAGTACTTC.

This clone has ten or more counts. The V gene is TRBV7-9, the J gene TRBJ2-2; no firm D call. In germline, CDR1 is SEHNR, CDR2 FQNEAQ (reference sequence). The CDR3 is made up of 16 amino acids. V was trimmed by 1 base and J by 0 bases, leaving 9 bases between them. The CDR3 loop reads CASSLGRQANTGELFF. The DNA of the CDR3 is TGTGCCAGCAGCTTAGGTCGCCAGGCGAACACCGGGGAGCTGTTTTTT.

The rearrangement joins TRBV15 to TRBJ2-1; 11 bases agree with TRBD2. The V segment lost 3 bases and the J segment 8 bases; nucleotides outside the gene matches: 6. Germline lookup yields CDR1 LNHNV and CDR2 YYDKDF (reference sequence). This CDR3 has 15 residues. The CDR3: CATSSPSGGSDEQFF. The CDR3 coding sequence is TGTGCCACCAGCAGTCCTAGCGGGGGGAGCGATGAGCAGTTCTTC.

The rearrangement uses TRBV7-9 and TRBJ2-5; 7 positions agree with TRBD1. V lost 2 bases, J lost 5 bases, and 5 bases stayed unmatched. This CDR3 is 14 amino acids long. The germline gives CDR1 SEHNR, CDR2 FQNEAQ (reference sequence). CDR3 loop: CASSLRQGGETQYF. CDR3 nucleotides: TGTGCCAGCAGCTTAAGACAGGGCGGCGAGACCCAGTACTTC.

This sequence joins TRBV28 and TRBJ1-4, with D possibly being TRBD1 (6 bases). The CDR3 covers 14 residues. Germline V gene lookup returns CDR1 MDHEN and CDR2 SYDVKM. V lost 6 bases to trimming and J lost 9 bases, with 17 bases between them. CDR3: CASSLTGPIQKLFF. For the CDR3, the DNA is TGTGCCAGCAGCCTAACAGGGCCAATTCAAAAACTGTTTTTT.

Notes on this clone: The final CDR3 position lacks the conserved phenylalanine or tryptophan, pointing to a likely read error. The DNA is omitted, as the CDR3 cannot be located on it reliably, and the CDR3 follows TCRdb's listing. The V gene is TRBV9, the J gene TRBJ2-7; the tabulated D call, TRBD2, remains unverified against the DNA. Both ends counted, the CDR3 spans 14 residues. Germline V gene lookup returns CDR1 SGDLS and CDR2 YYNGEE. The CDR3 sequence: CASSVEPSGRGLEI.

The chain uses TRBV19 and TRBJ1-2; D gene unclear. The ends were cut back, 6 bases at V and 11 bases at J, with 13 bases in the middle. This CDR3 has 11 amino acids. Germline-derived CDR1 and CDR2 are LNHDA and SQIVND (reference sequence). CDR3 protein: CASRSSMRYTF. CDR3 DNA sequence: TGTGCCAGTAGATCTTCTATGAGGTACACCTTC.

The CDR3 nucleotides are TGTGCCAGCAGTTTTTTACTAGCGGGAGGTCGAAATGAGCAGTTCTTC. Its protein is CASSFLLAGGRNEQFF. V is TRBV28 and J is TRBJ2-1; 12 nucleotides align to TRBD2. Losses at the gene ends were 3 bases for V and 7 bases for J; bases not matched to a gene: 7. The CDR3 length is 16 residues. Germline V gene lookup returns CDR1 MDHEN and CDR2 SYDVKM.

The genes are TRBV7-6 and TRBJ1-1, with 7 bases that match TRBD1. The V gene end was trimmed by 5 bases and the J gene end by 5 bases; junction bases not matched to a gene: 8. CDR3 length equals 14 residues. Germline V gene sequence: CDR1 SGHVS, CDR2 FNYEAQ. In nucleotides, the CDR3 is TGTGCCAGCAGCGCAGGAGCAGGGGGAACTGAAGCTTTCTTT. Translation gives CASSAGAGGTEAFF.

This chain links TRBV11-3 with TRBJ1-1; 7 positions agree with TRBD1. The CDR3 runs 13 residues. Germline V gives CDR1 SGHNT, CDR2 YENEEA. V dropped 5 bases and J dropped 5; count of bases not matched to a gene: 5. DNA of the CDR3: TGTGCCAGCAGCCGGACAGGACGAACTGAAGCTTTCTTT. Protein product: CASSRTGRTEAFF.

The chain links TRBV18 to TRBJ1-6, with 7 bases matching TRBD1. V shed 3 bases, J shed 9 bases, and the junction held 5 bases outside the gene matches. This CDR3 has 14 amino acids. The germline V gene has CDR1 KGHSH and CDR2 LQKENI. The CDR3 bases are TGTGCCAGCTCACCTGACAGGGTGGGTTCACCCCTCCACTTT. This gives the protein CASSPDRVGSPLHF.

J is TRBJ1-6 and V is TRBV10-3; D gene uncertain. The germline V gene has CDR1 ENHRY and CDR2 SYGVKD. Trimming removed 6 bases from V and 8 bases from J, with 14 bases in between. CDR3 length equals 14 residues. CDR3 nucleotides: TGTGCCATCAGAGGAGGTGCCGGAGATTCACCCCTCCACTTT. This codes for CAIRGGAGDSPLHF.